These 3 T cell receptor beta chains came from one sample sequenced in a study of Ad26.COV2.S vaccination and SARS-CoV-2 variants. Measured with immunoSEQ multiplex PCR; TCRdb has only the in-frame clones, and not every one. The sample includes 410,000 or so clones, 92% of them seen just once. The treatment is: 15 to 20 received Ad26.COV2.S at low or high dose, single or two shots; 5 received placebo; per-sample allocation not given. Samples came from day 63 after the first vaccine or placebo injection. The sample was peripheral blood, taken in a trial of Ad26.COV2.S vaccine versus placebo. These receptors were obtained from a person aged 18-65 years who received the Ad26.COV2.S COVID-19 vaccine or a placebo.

The DNA for the CDR3 is TGTGCCAGCAGCGATGAACCGGGACAGCTTAATGAAAAACTGTTTTTT. This sequence encodes CASSDEPGQLNEKLFF. This rearrangement joins TRBV11-2 to TRBJ1-4, with 7 bases lining up with TRBD1. The CDR3 has 16 residues. The germline CDR1 and CDR2 sequences are SGHAT and FQNNGV. The trim removed 5 bases at V and 4 bases at J, leaving 10 bases unmatched. Complete variable domain (other parts from reference TRBV11-2 and TRBJ1-4): EAGVAQSPRYKIIEKRQSVAFWCNPISGHATLYWYQQILGQGPKLLIQFQNNGVVDDSQLPKDRFSAERLKGVDSTLKIQPAKLEDSAVYLCASSDEPGQLNEKLFFGSGTQLSVL.

This chain joins TRBV24-1 and TRBJ2-1; 9 bases agree with TRBD1. The junction had 2 bases not matched to a gene; V was cut back by 6 bases and J by 6 bases. Germline V gene data show CDR1 as KGHDR and CDR2 as SFDVKD. This CDR3 region has 13 residues. This chain's CDR3 is CATSTGGLNEQFF. CDR3 nucleotides: TGTGCCACCAGTACAGGGGGCCTCAATGAGCAGTTCTTC.

The chain links TRBV5-1 to TRBJ2-5, with 8 bases matching TRBD2. CDR1 is SGHRS and CDR2 is YFSETQ in the germline V gene. The CDR3 length is 18 residues. The ends lost 0 bases at V and 3 bases at J; junction bases unmatched: 13. In DNA form, the CDR3 reads TGCGCCAGCAGCTTGGGAAGTCCCTCCGGGACTAGTAAAGAGACCCAGTACTTC. Protein product: CASSLGSPSGTSKETQYF.